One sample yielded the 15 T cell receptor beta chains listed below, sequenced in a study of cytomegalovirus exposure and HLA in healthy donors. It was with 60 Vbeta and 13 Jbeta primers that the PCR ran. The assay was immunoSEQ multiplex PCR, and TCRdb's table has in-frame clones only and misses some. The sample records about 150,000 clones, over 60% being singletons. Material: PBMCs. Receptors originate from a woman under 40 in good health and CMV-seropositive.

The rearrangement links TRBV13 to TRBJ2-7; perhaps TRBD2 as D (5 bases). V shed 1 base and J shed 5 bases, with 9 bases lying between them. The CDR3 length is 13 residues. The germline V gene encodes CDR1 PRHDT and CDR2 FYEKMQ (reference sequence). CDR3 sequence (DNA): TGTGCCAGCAGCTTAGCCCTAGCCAACGAGCAGTACTTC. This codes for CASSLALANEQYF.

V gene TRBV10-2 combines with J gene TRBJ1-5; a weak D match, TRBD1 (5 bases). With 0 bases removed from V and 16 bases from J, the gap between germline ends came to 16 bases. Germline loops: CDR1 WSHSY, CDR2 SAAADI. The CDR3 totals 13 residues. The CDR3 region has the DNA TGCGCCAGCAGTGAGTCCGACAGCTATCAGGTCCATTTT. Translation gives CASSESDSYQVHF.

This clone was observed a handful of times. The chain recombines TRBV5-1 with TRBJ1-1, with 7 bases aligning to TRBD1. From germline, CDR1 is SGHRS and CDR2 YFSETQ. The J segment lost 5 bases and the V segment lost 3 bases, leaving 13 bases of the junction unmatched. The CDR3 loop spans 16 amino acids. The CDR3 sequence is CASSSASQGGFTEAFF. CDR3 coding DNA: TGCGCCAGCAGCTCCGCGTCGCAAGGGGGCTTTACTGAAGCTTTCTTT.

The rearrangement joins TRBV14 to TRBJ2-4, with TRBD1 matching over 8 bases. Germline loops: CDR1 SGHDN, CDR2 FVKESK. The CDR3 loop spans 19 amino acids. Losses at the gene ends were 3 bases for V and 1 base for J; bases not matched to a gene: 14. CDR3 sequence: CASSQTTGETVRAKNIQYF. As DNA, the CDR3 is TGTGCCAGCAGCCAGACGACAGGGGAGACCGTACGGGCCAAAAACATTCAGTACTTC.

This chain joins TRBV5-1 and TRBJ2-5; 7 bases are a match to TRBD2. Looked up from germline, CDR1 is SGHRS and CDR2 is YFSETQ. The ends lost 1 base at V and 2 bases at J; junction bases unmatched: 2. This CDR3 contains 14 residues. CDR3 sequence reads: CASSLKAGQETQYF. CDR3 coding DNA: TGCGCCAGCAGCTTGAAAGCGGGGCAAGAGACCCAGTACTTC.

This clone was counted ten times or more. The CDR3 DNA follows: TGTGCCAGCAGCGAACTAGCGGATACCTCCTACGAGCAGTACTTC. Amino acid sequence: CASSELADTSYEQYF. The chain carries TRBV6-4 and TRBJ2-7; TRBD2 matches 8 bases. The CDR3 has 15 residues. Germline lookup yields CDR1 MRHNA and CDR2 SNTAGT. V was pared by 6 bases and J by 0 bases, with 7 bases of the junction left unmatched.

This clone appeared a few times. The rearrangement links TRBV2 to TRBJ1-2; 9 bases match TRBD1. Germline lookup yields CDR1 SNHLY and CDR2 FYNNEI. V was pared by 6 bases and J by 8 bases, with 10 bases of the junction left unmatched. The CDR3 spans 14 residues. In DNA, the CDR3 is TGTGCCAGCAGCGCCGGGACAGGGCTGGGAGGCTACACCTTC. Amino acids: CASSAGTGLGGYTF. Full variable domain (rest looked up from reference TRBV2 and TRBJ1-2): EPEVTQTPSHQVTQMGQEVILRCVPISNHLYFYWYRQILGQKVEFLVSFYNNEISEKSEIFDDQFSVERPDGSNFTLKIRSTKLEDSAMYFCASSAGTGLGGYTFGSGTRLTVV.

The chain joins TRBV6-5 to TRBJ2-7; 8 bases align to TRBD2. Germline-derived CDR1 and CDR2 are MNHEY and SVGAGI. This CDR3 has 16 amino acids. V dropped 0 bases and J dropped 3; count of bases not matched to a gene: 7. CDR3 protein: CASSYSPAGGGYEQYF. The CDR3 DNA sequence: TGTGCCAGCAGTTACTCCCCCGCCGGGGGGGGCTACGAGCAGTACTTC.

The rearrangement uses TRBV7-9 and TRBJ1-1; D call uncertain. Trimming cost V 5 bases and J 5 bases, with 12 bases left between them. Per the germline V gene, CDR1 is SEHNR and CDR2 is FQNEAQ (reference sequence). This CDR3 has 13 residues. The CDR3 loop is CASSLKRETEAFF. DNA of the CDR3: TGTGCCAGCAGCCTCAAGCGGGAAACTGAAGCTTTCTTT.

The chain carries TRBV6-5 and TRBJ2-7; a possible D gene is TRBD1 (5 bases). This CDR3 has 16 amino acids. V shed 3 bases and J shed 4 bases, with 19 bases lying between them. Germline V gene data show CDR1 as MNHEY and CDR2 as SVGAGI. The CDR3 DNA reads TGTGCCAGCAGTTATGGTCACGGCCGACCAGGGTACGAGCAGTACTTC. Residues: CASSYGHGRPGYEQYF.

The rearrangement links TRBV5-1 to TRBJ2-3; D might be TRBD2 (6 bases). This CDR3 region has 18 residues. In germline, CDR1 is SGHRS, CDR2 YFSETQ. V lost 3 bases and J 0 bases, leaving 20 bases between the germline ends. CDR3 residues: CASSSSSSSSASTDTQYF. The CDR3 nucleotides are TGCGCCAGCAGCTCTTCCTCCTCGTCTAGCGCCAGCACAGATACGCAGTATTTT.

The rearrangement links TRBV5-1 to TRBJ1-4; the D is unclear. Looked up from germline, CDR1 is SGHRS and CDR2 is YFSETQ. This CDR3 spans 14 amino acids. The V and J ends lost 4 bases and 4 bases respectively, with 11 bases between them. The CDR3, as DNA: TGCGCCAGCAGCCAAAGCGGCCTTAATGAAAAACTGTTTTTT. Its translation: CASSQSGLNEKLFF.

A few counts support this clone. The CDR3 spells CASRGRQGDEQFF. CDR3 DNA sequence: TGTGCCAGCAGAGGCAGACAGGGCGATGAGCAGTTCTTC. This chain connects TRBV2 to TRBJ2-1; 7 bases fit TRBD1. V shed 6 bases, J shed 8 bases, and the junction held 7 bases outside the gene matches. CDR3 size: 13 residues. The germline gives CDR1 SNHLY, CDR2 FYNNEI. The whole variable domain, filled in from reference TRBV2 and TRBJ2-1, reads EPEVTQTPSHQVTQMGQEVILRCVPISNHLYFYWYRQILGQKVEFLVSFYNNEISEKSEIFDDQFSVERPDGSNFTLKIRSTKLEDSAMYFCASRGRQGDEQFFGPGTRLTVL.

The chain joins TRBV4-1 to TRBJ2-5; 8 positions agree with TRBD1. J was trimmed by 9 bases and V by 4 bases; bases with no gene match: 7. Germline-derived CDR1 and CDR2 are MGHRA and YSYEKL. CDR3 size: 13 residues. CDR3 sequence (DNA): TGCGCCAGCAGCCCGACCCCACAGGGGGCCCAGTACTTC. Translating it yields CASSPTPQGAQYF.

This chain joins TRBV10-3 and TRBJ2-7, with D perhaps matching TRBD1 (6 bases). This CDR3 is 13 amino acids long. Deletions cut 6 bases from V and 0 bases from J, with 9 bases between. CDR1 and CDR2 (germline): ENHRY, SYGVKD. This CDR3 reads CAIRGASSYEQYF. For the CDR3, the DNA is TGTGCCATCAGGGGGGCCAGCTCCTACGAGCAGTACTTC.